A single sample gave rise to the 18 T cell receptor beta chains below, sequenced in a study of T cell clones after liver transplantation. The method was immunoSEQ multiplex PCR; TCRdb's version includes in-frame clones alone and lacks a portion of them. This sample has tens of thousands of clones; around four fifths occur once, and the top ten carry under 0.6%. The sample here was CD4+ T cells from blood, taken approximately 3.5 years after liver transplant. These receptors all stem from a human patient who received a liver transplant. Some T cells may arise from the graft donor.

The sample holds a few counts of this clone. The gene calls are TRBV6-5 and TRBJ2-7; a possible D gene is TRBD1 (5 bases). This CDR3 spans 13 amino acids. The V end lost 2 bases, the J end lost 6 bases, and 11 bases lay between the germline ends. Germline CDR1 is MNHEY and CDR2 is SVGAGI. The CDR3 nucleotides are TGTGCCAGCAGTTACAAGGGGCCTGGCGAGCAGTACTTC. This translates into CASSYKGPGEQYF.

The rearrangement links TRBV28 to TRBJ1-2; the D is unclear. Trimming took off 4 bases at V and 9 bases at J, with 15 bases between the two ends. The CDR3 runs to 13 residues. Germline CDR1 and CDR2: MDHEN and SYDVKM. CDR3 sequence (DNA): TGTGCCAGCAGTTCCGGACGGCTCAGGAGCTACACCTTC. It is translated as CASSSGRLRSYTF.

This chain uses TRBV9 with TRBJ2-2; no definite D call. V was shortened by 3 bases and J by 4 bases, with 13 bases between the two germline ends. CDR1 SGDLS and CDR2 YYNGEE come from the germline V gene. The CDR3 consists of 15 residues. CDR3 nucleotides: TGTGCCAGCAGCGAGGAGTGGTCTGGCACCGGGGAGCTGTTTTTT. Protein sequence: CASSEEWSGTGELFF.

This clone was seen only once. The chain links TRBV7-8 to TRBJ2-7; tentative D call: TRBD2 (6 bases). The CDR3 contains 13 residues. The V and J ends lost 2 bases and 3 bases respectively, with 8 bases between them. Germline CDR1 is SGHVS and CDR2 is FQNEAQ. CDR3 residues: CASSLSSDYEQYF. CDR3 bases: TGTGCCAGCAGCTTATCTAGCGACTACGAGCAGTACTTC.

This chain connects TRBV7-9 to TRBJ1-4, with 9 bases matching TRBD1. The germline gives CDR1 SEHNR, CDR2 FQNEAQ (reference sequence). J was trimmed by 2 bases and V by 4 bases; bases with no gene match: 2. The CDR3 length is 15 residues. The CDR3 DNA reads as TGTGCCAGCAGCTCCGGACAGGGGACTAATGAAAAACTGTTTTTT. Protein: CASSSGQGTNEKLFF.

The genes are TRBV20-1 and TRBJ1-2; D is ambiguous. Germline CDR1 is DFQATT and CDR2 is SNEGSKA (reference sequence). The V gene lost 5 bases and the J gene lost 3 bases, with 4 bases spanning the gap. This CDR3 has 10 residues. The DNA of the CDR3 is TGCAGTGCTTGGGACTATGGCTACACCTTC. As protein: CSAWDYGYTF.

CDR3 sequence (DNA): TGTGCCACCAGCAGGAAGACCGGGACAGCAAGCTCCTACGAGCAGTACTTC. The encoded protein is CATSRKTGTASSYEQYF. The V and J genes are TRBV15 and TRBJ2-7; TRBD1 agrees at 7 bases. The CDR3 sequence is 17 residues long. The V gene end was trimmed by 3 bases and the J gene end by 0 bases; junction bases not matched to a gene: 11. In germline, CDR1 is LNHNV, CDR2 YYDKDF (reference sequence).

The rearrangement uses TRBV29-1 and TRBJ2-3, with a possible D match to TRBD2 (6 bases). V lost 4 bases, J lost 0 bases, and 20 bases lay in between. The CDR3 is made up of 17 amino acids. The germline CDR1 and CDR2 sequences are SQVTM and ANQGSEA. The chain's CDR3 is CSVGAGRATSSTDTQYF. CDR3 DNA: TGCAGCGTTGGTGCCGGGAGAGCCACCTCTAGCACAGATACGCAGTATTTT.

The chain recombines TRBV23-1 with TRBJ2-1, with 8 bases fitting TRBD2. TRBV23-1 is an open reading frame, and its role is uncertain. The junction had 12 bases not matched to a gene; V was cut back by 2 bases and J by 6 bases. The CDR3 is made up of 17 amino acids. In DNA, the CDR3 is TGCGCCAGCAGTCAACGCTCCGGGACTAGGGACACCAATGAGCAGTTCTTC. Encoded protein: CASSQRSGTRDTNEQFF.

CDR3 coding DNA: TGTGCCAGCAGTTCGACAGGGGTGAGGGCCGGGGAGCTGTTTTTT. It specifies CASSSTGVRAGELFF. The chain joins TRBV28 to TRBJ2-2, with 8 positions matching TRBD1. CDR1 and CDR2 (germline): MDHEN, SYDVKM. The CDR3 spans 15 residues. V trimming: 4 bases; J trimming: 6 bases; junction bases outside the gene matches: 7. The full variable domain, completed using reference TRBV28 and TRBJ2-2, is DVKVTQSSRYLVKRTGEKVFLECVQDMDHENMFWYRQDPGLGLRLIYFSYDVKMKEKGDIPEGYSVSREKKERFSLILESASTNQTSMYLCASSSTGVRAGELFFGEGSRLTVL.

The chain employs TRBV2 and TRBJ2-7; 9 positions match TRBD2. The CDR3 runs to 13 residues. The germline V gene encodes CDR1 SNHLY and CDR2 FYNNEI. Trimming cost V 1 base and J 12 bases; bases outside gene matches: 7. CDR3 DNA: TGTGCCAGCAGTGAAGGTAGCGGGAGATCTCGGTACTTC. Encoded protein: CASSEGSGRSRYF.

The CDR3 is CASSSGTSSYNEQFF. DNA of the CDR3: TGTGCCAGCAGCTCCGGGACTTCTTCGTACAATGAGCAGTTCTTC. The chain has TRBV11-3 and TRBJ2-1, with a tentative D call TRBD2 (6 bases). The CDR3 is made up of 15 amino acids. The germline V and J ends were trimmed by 4 bases and 4 bases, with 14 bases remaining between them. Germline CDR1 is SGHNT and CDR2 is YENEEA.

V is TRBV28 and J is TRBJ2-7, with a tentative D call TRBD1 (6 bases). The CDR3 runs to 12 residues. V was shortened by 5 bases and J by 6 bases, with 11 bases between the two germline ends. CDR1 and CDR2 from the germline V gene are MDHEN and SYDVKM. The CDR3 region has the DNA TGTGCCAGCAGTCCGCAGGGGTTCGAGCAGTACTTC. Translating gives CASSPQGFEQYF.

This sequence joins TRBV28 and TRBJ1-5; D is uncertain. The V end was cut by 6 bases, the J end by 2 bases, with 8 bases between. The V gene's germline CDR1 is MDHEN and CDR2 SYDVKM. The CDR3 has 13 residues. The CDR3 DNA sequence: TGTGCCAGCAGCCAAGGTGGCAATCAGCCCCAGCATTTT. Amino acids: CASSQGGNQPQHF.

This sequence joins TRBV4-3 and TRBJ2-7, with D unresolved. Germline V gene sequence: CDR1 LGHNA, CDR2 YSLEER. CDR3 size: 14 residues. Trimming removed 0 bases at V and 4 bases at J, with 10 bases between. Written as DNA, the CDR3 is TGCGCCAGCAGCCAAGATGGTGATGGGTACGAGCAGTACTTC. It yields the protein CASSQDGDGYEQYF.

The J gene is TRBJ1-4, the V gene TRBV28; D is possibly TRBD1 (5 bases). The CDR3 covers 15 residues. The V end lost 5 bases, the J end lost 7 bases, and 17 bases lay between the germline ends. The germline CDR1 and CDR2 sequences are MDHEN and SYDVKM. The CDR3, as DNA: TGTGCCAGCAGTCGGCACGGGCTCCAGGGTGAAAAACTGTTTTTT. It specifies CASSRHGLQGEKLFF.

The gene calls are TRBV7-2 and TRBJ2-1, with 7 nucleotides matching TRBD2. The germline gives CDR1 SGHTA, CDR2 FQGNSA. J gave up 7 bases and V 1 base, and 4 bases lay outside the gene matches. This CDR3 region has 14 residues. The DNA of the CDR3 is TGTGCCAGCAGCTTAGTGGGAGGGCAAAATGAGCAGTTCTTC. Translating gives CASSLVGGQNEQFF.

The rearrangement uses TRBV28 and TRBJ2-3; no clear D. CDR1 and CDR2 (germline): MDHEN, SYDVKM. Deletions cut 3 bases from V and 7 bases from J, with 8 bases between. The CDR3 sequence is 12 residues long. For the CDR3, the DNA is TGTGCCAGCAGTTTGGGCTTTTATACGCAGTATTTT. Amino acid sequence: CASSLGFYTQYF.